This TCR beta chain was profiled in a study of T cells in localized non-small cell lung cancer. Whole-study findings and limits: For the top 100 tumor clones, a median about 56 also appeared in adjacent lung. The study linked higher blood T cell density to longer overall survival. Uninvolved adjacent lung showed higher T cell clonality than tumor.

Profiled with immunoSEQ multiplex PCR; TCRdb holds only in-frame clones, not every one. The table has 40,000 to 55,000 clones, 80% seen once. Comment on this clone: Its antigen is not identified.

Germline V gives CDR1 MNHEY, CDR2 SVGAGI. This CDR3 is 14 amino acids long. V dropped 0 bases and J dropped 3 bases, with 8 bases sitting between them. The material was PBMCs, obtained before any cancer treatment. The chain combines TRBV6-5 with TRBJ1-1, with a tentative D call TRBD1 (5 bases). This receptor was taken from a woman aged 35-75 years with stage II lung adenocarcinoma. The CDR3 DNA sequence: TGTGCCAGCAGTTACTCGAAGGGGTACACTGAAGCTTTCTTT. Amino acids: CASSYSKGYTEAFF.